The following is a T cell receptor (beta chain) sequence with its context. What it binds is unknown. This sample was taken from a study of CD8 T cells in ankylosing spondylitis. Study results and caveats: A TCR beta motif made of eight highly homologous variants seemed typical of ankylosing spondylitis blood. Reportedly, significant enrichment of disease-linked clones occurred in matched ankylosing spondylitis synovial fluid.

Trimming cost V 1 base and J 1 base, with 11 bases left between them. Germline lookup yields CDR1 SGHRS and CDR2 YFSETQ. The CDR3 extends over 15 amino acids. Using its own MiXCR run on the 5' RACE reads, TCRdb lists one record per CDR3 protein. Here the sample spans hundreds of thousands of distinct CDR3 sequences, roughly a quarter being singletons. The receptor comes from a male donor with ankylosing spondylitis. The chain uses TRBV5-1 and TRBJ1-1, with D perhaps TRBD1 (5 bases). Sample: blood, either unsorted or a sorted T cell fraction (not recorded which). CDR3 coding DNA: TGCGCCAGCAGCTTGAGCGGGGGGTCGAACACTGAAGCTTTCTTT. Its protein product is CASSLSGGSNTEAFF.